This T cell receptor beta chain was documented in a study of Ad26.COV2.S vaccination and SARS-CoV-2 variants. Study context: The COV1001 Ad26.COV2.S trial arm included the donor. Ad26.COV2.S given intramuscularly, once or twice 56 days apart. Study observations and caveats: It was vaccine recipients, not placebo recipients, who had the higher spike-specific TCR breadth. Non-spike TCR breadth did not differ much between vaccine and placebo recipients.

Germline V gene sequence: CDR1 SGDLS, CDR2 YYNGEE. The trim removed 2 bases at V and 4 bases at J, leaving 9 bases unmatched. CDR3 length: 16 amino acids. Here immunoSEQ multiplex PCR was the method, and the copy in TCRdb shows in-frame clones only, minus some. The sample has a few hundred thousand clones, around nine tenths seen once. As regards this clone: Antigen specificity is unknown.

Noted treatment: 15 to 20 received Ad26.COV2.S at low or high dose, single or two shots; a few received placebo; per-sample allocation not given. Samples were taken on day 63 after the first vaccine or placebo injection. The origin of this receptor is a person between 18 and 60 years old who received the Ad26.COV2.S COVID-19 vaccine or a placebo. The specimen was peripheral blood, collected in a trial of Ad26.COV2.S vaccine versus placebo. The chain is built from TRBV9 and TRBJ2-3, with 8 positions matching TRBD2. Here the CDR3 DNA reads TGTGCCAGCAGCGTGGGTGTCGGGGGGGCCCCAGATACGCAGTATTTT. Protein sequence: CASSVGVGGAPDTQYF.